This TCR beta chain is from a study of vaccination and CD4 T cells after COVID-19. Treatment indicated: roughly nine-day PBMC culture with coronavirus spike peptide pools or control peptides (ViraFEST assay). With the Oncomine TCR Beta short-read assay, DNA from cultured CD4+ T cells was sequenced. TCRdb ran MiXCR on the PCR reads and lists one entry per CDR3 protein. The sample includes about 14,000 distinct CDR3 sequences, about three fifths of them seen just once. The CDR3 is 14 amino acids. Germline V gene data show CDR1 as DFQATT and CDR2 as SNEGSKA (reference sequence). V was trimmed by 6 bases and J by 1 base, leaving 14 bases between them. Points on this clonotype: Its antigen is undetermined.

The J gene is TRBJ2-3, the V gene TRBV20-1, with unresolved D. The receptor was isolated from a human donor who had recovered from COVID-19. The sample taken for sequencing was CD4+ T cells from blood, cultured in vitro. The CDR3 reads CSAAPGLGTDTQYF. The CDR3 DNA follows: TGCAGTGCAGCTCCCGGGTTGGGCACAGATACGCAGTATTTT.